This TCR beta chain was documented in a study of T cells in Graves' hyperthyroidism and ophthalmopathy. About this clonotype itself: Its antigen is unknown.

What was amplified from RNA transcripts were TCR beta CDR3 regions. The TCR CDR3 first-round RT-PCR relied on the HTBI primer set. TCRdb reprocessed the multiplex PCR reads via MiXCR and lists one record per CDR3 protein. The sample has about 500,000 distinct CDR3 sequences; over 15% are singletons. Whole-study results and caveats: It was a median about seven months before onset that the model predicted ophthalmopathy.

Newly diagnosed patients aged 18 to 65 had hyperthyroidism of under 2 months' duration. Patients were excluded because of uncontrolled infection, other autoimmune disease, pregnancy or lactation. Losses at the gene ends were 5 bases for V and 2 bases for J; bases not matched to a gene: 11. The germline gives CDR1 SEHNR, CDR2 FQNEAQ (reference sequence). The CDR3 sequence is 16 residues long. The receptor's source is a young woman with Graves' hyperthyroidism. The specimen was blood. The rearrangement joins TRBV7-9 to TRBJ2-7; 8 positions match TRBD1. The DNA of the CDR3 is TGTGCCAGCAGCCGCACCGACAGGGGTGTAACCTACGAGCAGTACTTC. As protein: CASSRTDRGVTYEQYF.